The source of this TCR beta chain is a study of T-cell memory formation after mild COVID-19. Germline V gene data show CDR1 as SGHTA and CDR2 as FQGNSA. V shed 8 bases and J 4 bases; nucleotides not matched to a gene: 3. This CDR3 comprises 13 residues. Each CDR3 protein gets one entry after TCRdb re-called the 5' RACE reads with MiXCR. The sample records 350,000 to 450,000 distinct CDR3 sequences, 25% to 30% being singletons. The clonotype originates from an adult woman who had mild COVID-19 (a few samples of this study predate the infection). Cell type and time point are not known. The sequencing sample was made of PBMCs or a T cell subset sorted from them (not recorded which). The V call is TRBV7-2, the J call TRBJ1-5, with 9 bases fitting TRBD1. The CDR3, as DNA: TGTGCCAGCGCCGGGACAGGGAATCAGCCCCAGCATTTT. This gives the protein CASAGTGNQPQHF.